The clone carrying this T cell receptor beta chain was detected a few times. Its antigen is unidentified. The CDR3 has 14 residues. Deletions cut 4 bases from V and 7 bases from J, with 17 bases between. Germline V CDR1 and CDR2: SEHNR, FQNEAQ (reference sequence). TCRdb used MiXCR to reprocess the RT-PCR reads, holding one entry per CDR3 protein. The sample shows about 520,000 distinct CDR3 sequences, roughly 23% of them seen only once. This specimen belongs to a study of response to subunit inactivated influenza vaccine. Study outcomes and limitations: Few new T cells, the authors suggested, are recruited by each seasonal influenza vaccination.

Specimen: CD4+ T cells sorted from PBMCs, collected approximately 5 days after vaccination. The rearrangement uses TRBV7-9 and TRBJ2-7, with D perhaps matching TRBD1 or TRBD2 (5 bases each). The receptor was isolated from a man aged 50-59 years who received an inactivated influenza vaccine. CDR3 residues: CASSSGTAMGEQYF. CDR3 bases: TGTGCCAGCAGCTCCGGGACGGCAATGGGAGAGCAGTACTTC.